This record covers a single T cell receptor beta chain. The antigen is unknown. Method: immunoSEQ multiplex PCR; TCRdb's copy keeps in-frame clones and lacks some. The sample includes about 100,000 clones, 90% of them seen just once. The data belong to a study of OX40 agonist ivuxolimab in advanced cancers. The overall study: An agonistic human IgG2 monoclonal antibody against OX40 (CD134) was given. Participants averaged approximately 65 years of age (range about 23 to 90) and were 75% to 90% male. The study's findings and limits: In the expanded peripheral T cells, antigen specificity was never determined. Partial responders at 0.1-3.0 mg/kg had among the lowest clonal expansion.

The CDR3 consists of 16 residues. Trimming took off 0 bases at V and 2 bases at J, with 10 bases between the two ends. CDR1 and CDR2 (germline): KGHSH, LQKENI. The receptor was isolated from an adult with an advanced solid tumor such as melanoma, head and neck, liver or kidney cancer. Sample: CD4+ or CD8+ T cells sorted from blood, taken in a trial of the OX40 agonist ivuxolimab. The chain couples TRBV18 to TRBJ2-2; D possibly corresponds to TRBD1 (6 bases). CDR3 region: CASSPPGALNTGELFF. Here the CDR3 DNA reads TGTGCCAGCTCACCACCGGGGGCACTTAACACCGGGGAGCTGTTTTTT.